Listed below are T cell receptor beta chains from one sample, sequenced in a study of beta chain features in type 1 diabetes. Profiling relied on immunoSEQ multiplex PCR, and the TCRdb table lists in-frame clones only, not all of them. The profile shows 200,000 to 300,000 clones, roughly 20% of them singletons. Material: naive CD4+ T cells from blood. These receptor sequences come from a woman aged 40 to 50 with type 1 diabetes. CDR3s include the opening cysteine and the closing phenylalanine or tryptophan. Each record gives: V gene, clone size, J gene, CDR3 protein. A row's size may be missing; if present it is once, few, many or a size class.

V gene: TRBV29-1; clone size: few; J gene: TRBJ2-1; CDR3 protein: CSISGQGRNEQFF
V gene: TRBV4-3; clone size: -; J gene: TRBJ2-1; CDR3 protein: CASSLLAGGSYEQFF
V gene: TRBV25-1; clone size: -; J gene: TRBJ1-2; CDR3 protein: CASSVAGLLDDGYTF
V gene: TRBV30; clone size: few; J gene: TRBJ1-2; CDR3 protein: CAWRETGDATYGYTF
V gene: TRBV29-1; clone size: few; J gene: TRBJ2-2; CDR3 protein: CSVNRGRGTGELFF
V gene: TRBV11-1; clone size: -; J gene: TRBJ2-5; CDR3 protein: CASSLRPGLDGTQYF
V gene: TRBV30; clone size: -; J gene: TRBJ1-5; CDR3 protein: CAWSVRDYQPQHF
V gene: TRBV15; clone size: -; J gene: TRBJ2-1; CDR3 protein: CATSRDPTGYNEQFF
V gene: TRBV7-9; clone size: few; J gene: TRBJ1-2; CDR3 protein: CASSLDRGSGGYTF
V gene: TRBV18; clone size: few; J gene: TRBJ2-5; CDR3 protein: CASSPRDSAVETQYF
V gene: TRBV4-2; clone size: few; J gene: TRBJ1-1; CDR3 protein: CASSLQASVNTEAFF
V gene: TRBV18; clone size: -; J gene: TRBJ1-2; CDR3 protein: CASSPGQIYGYTF
V gene: TRBV7-9; clone size: -; J gene: TRBJ2-3; CDR3 protein: CASSHGLSTDTQYF
V gene: TRBV18; clone size: few; J gene: TRBJ2-6; CDR3 protein: CASSPAAASGANVLTF
V gene: TRBV11-2; clone size: -; J gene: TRBJ2-1; CDR3 protein: CASRPPWSGGEQFF
V gene: TRBV7-9; clone size: -; J gene: TRBJ2-6; CDR3 protein: CASSPSGANVLTF
V gene: TRBV4-2; clone size: -; J gene: TRBJ2-7; CDR3 protein: CASSQAYRQGGAEQYF
V gene: TRBV6-5; clone size: -; J gene: TRBJ2-3; CDR3 protein: CASRAAVAGTDQYF
V gene: TRBV27; clone size: few; J gene: TRBJ1-2; CDR3 protein: CASSLSAVGSYGYTF
V gene: TRBV7-2; clone size: -; J gene: TRBJ2-1; CDR3 protein: CASSLEGGTGDNEQFF
V gene: TRBV11-1; clone size: -; J gene: TRBJ1-6; CDR3 protein: CASSPHRDSPLHF
V gene: TRBV25-1; clone size: few; J gene: TRBJ2-1; CDR3 protein: CASSEGQGYSYNEQFF
V gene: TRBV7-9; clone size: -; J gene: TRBJ2-3; CDR3 protein: CASSWGPGTDTQYF
V gene: TRBV29-1; clone size: few; J gene: TRBJ2-1; CDR3 protein: CSALGLAPYNEQFF
V gene: TRBV6-5; clone size: -; J gene: TRBJ2-3; CDR3 protein: CASSLTGSEDTQYF
V gene: TRBV7-2; clone size: -; J gene: TRBJ1-5; CDR3 protein: CASSPDRGYQPQHF
V gene: TRBV28; clone size: few; J gene: TRBJ2-1; CDR3 protein: CASSLTSGRYNEQFF
V gene: TRBV5-1; clone size: -; J gene: TRBJ2-7; CDR3 protein: CASSLESGSLSYEQYF
V gene: TRBV2; clone size: few; J gene: TRBJ2-3; CDR3 protein: CASSLGLAGTDTQYF